The 32 T cell receptor beta chains reported below all come from one sample, sequenced in a study of blood T cell repertoires in COVID-19. Data came from immunoSEQ multiplex PCR; TCRdb stores just in-frame clones and leaves some out. The sample carries about 260,000 clones, 88% recorded once. Sequenced input: peripheral blood. The receptors here all came from a human donor in a cohort sampled during active COVID-19.

The chain joins TRBV9 to TRBJ1-1, with D possibly matching TRBD1 (6 bases). The germline V gene encodes CDR1 SGDLS and CDR2 YYNGEE. This CDR3 contains 14 residues. With 1 base removed from V and 6 bases from J, the gap between germline ends came to 13 bases. The CDR3 DNA reads TGTGCCAGCAGCGTACACAGGGAGTCGTCTGAAGCTTTCTTT. This sequence encodes CASSVHRESSEAFF. Based on the CDR3 plus reference TRBV9 and TRBJ1-1, the full variable domain is DSGVTQTPKHLITATGQRVTLRCSPRSGDLSVYWYQQSLDQGLQFLIQYYNGEERAKGNILERFSAQQFPDLHSELNLSSLELGDSALYFCASSVHRESSEAFFGQGTRLTVV.

This clone was picked up a small number of times. V and J are TRBV7-3 and TRBJ2-5, with 9 bases matching TRBD1. Germline V gene sequence: CDR1 SGHTA, CDR2 FQGTGA. The CDR3 contains 16 residues. J lost 4 bases, V lost 2 bases, and 8 bases had no gene match. This CDR3 is CASSLAGTGKRETQYF. Here the CDR3 DNA reads TGTGCCAGCAGCTTAGCCGGGACAGGGAAACGAGAGACCCAGTACTTC.

This clone was counted between two and nine times. The chain is built from TRBV6-4 and TRBJ1-2; no definite D call. Germline V CDR1 and CDR2: MRHNA, SNTAGT. Trimming took 6 bases from V and 2 from J, leaving 19 bases between them. There are 16 residues in the CDR3. The CDR3 nucleotides read TGTGCCAGCAGGACGGGGAAGTGTAGTCCAAACTATGGCTACACCTTC. This translates into CASRTGKCSPNYGYTF.

The chain carries TRBV13 and TRBJ1-1; D might be TRBD1 (5 bases). The CDR3 runs 16 residues. Germline CDR1 reads PRHDT; CDR2 reads FYEKMQ (reference sequence). The germline V and J ends were trimmed by 5 bases and 3 bases, with 19 bases remaining between them. In DNA, the CDR3 is TGTGCCAGCAGCCACGGGACTACGACTCAGGACACTGAAGCTTTCTTT. It codes for CASSHGTTTQDTEAFF.

This sequence joins TRBV6-2 or TRBV6-3 and TRBJ1-5; no clear D. V was cut by 2 bases and J by 8 bases, with 7 bases left in between. CDR1 MNHEY and CDR2 SVGEGT come from the germline V gene. This CDR3 comprises 12 residues. The DNA of the CDR3 is TGTGCCAGCAGTTACCCGCCAGAGCCCCAGCATTTT. It yields the protein CASSYPPEPQHF.

This sequence joins TRBV28 and TRBJ2-2; 7 nucleotides align to TRBD2. Per the germline V gene, CDR1 is MDHEN and CDR2 is SYDVKM. The CDR3 extends over 14 amino acids. V dropped 6 bases and J dropped 2; count of bases not matched to a gene: 3. In nucleotides, the CDR3 is TGTGCCAGCAGGGGAGGGCTCAACACCGGGGAGCTGTTTTTT. The encoded protein is CASRGGLNTGELFF.

The CDR3 nucleotides read TGTGCCAGCAGTTTGGGGAATTGGGGACAGGGTCTTGTCAATGGCTACACCTTC. Translation gives CASSLGNWGQGLVNGYTF. The chain links TRBV27 to TRBJ1-2; 9 nucleotides line up with TRBD1. Trimming removed 3 bases from V and 6 bases from J; junction bases left unmatched: 17. This CDR3 comprises 18 residues. Germline lookup yields CDR1 MNHEY and CDR2 SMNVEV (reference sequence).

The rearrangement uses TRBV4-2 and TRBJ2-7; D might be TRBD2 (5 bases). Per the germline V gene, CDR1 is LGHNA and CDR2 is YNFKEQ. Deletions cut 4 bases from V and 3 bases from J, with 10 bases between. This CDR3 contains 13 residues. Written as DNA, the CDR3 is TGTGCCAGCAGCCCTCGCGAGGGCTACGAGCAGTACTTC. It translates to CASSPREGYEQYF.

The chain carries TRBV7-2 and TRBJ1-2; perhaps TRBD1 as D (6 bases). The length of the CDR3 is 13 residues. Germline V gene sequence: CDR1 SGHTA, CDR2 FQGNSA. V lost 1 base and J lost 8, with 11 bases in between. The CDR3 DNA follows: TGTGCCAGCAGCTTAGAGGGGGGGTCCGGCTACACCTTC. Translating gives CASSLEGGSGYTF.

The CDR3 region has the DNA TGCAGTGGCCGGGGGAATGGCTACACCTTC. Its translation: CSGRGNGYTF. This chain joins TRBV20-1 and TRBJ1-2, with a tentative D call TRBD1 (5 bases). CDR1 and CDR2 (germline): DFQATT, SNEGSKA (reference sequence). The CDR3 runs to 10 residues. Deletions cut 7 bases from V and 6 bases from J, with 9 bases between.

This rearrangement joins TRBV7-2 to TRBJ1-2, with 8 positions matching TRBD1. Germline V CDR1 and CDR2: SGHTA, FQGNSA. The CDR3 totals 15 residues. Trimming removed 3 bases from V and 7 bases from J; junction bases left unmatched: 10. In DNA, the CDR3 is TGTGCCAGCAGCTTTGGGACAGGTGGTCGTTCTGGCTACACCTTC. Its translation: CASSFGTGGRSGYTF.

The V call is TRBV2, the J call TRBJ2-7; D may be TRBD1 (6 bases). This CDR3 has 12 amino acids. Germline CDR1 is SNHLY and CDR2 is FYNNEI. V was cut by 7 bases and J by 3 bases, with 10 bases left in between. The CDR3 here is CASTYRDYEQYF. The CDR3 DNA reads TGTGCCAGCACCTACAGGGACTACGAGCAGTACTTC.

This chain links TRBV11-2 with TRBJ1-1, with D perhaps TRBD1 (6 bases). The CDR3 spans 15 residues. V dropped 4 bases and J dropped 7 bases, with 19 bases sitting between them. The germline CDR1 and CDR2 sequences are SGHAT and FQNNGV. CDR3 sequence (DNA): TGTGCCAGCAGCTCCCTACGGACAGATTTTGGTGAAGCTTTCTTT. Amino acid sequence: CASSSLRTDFGEAFF.

The rearrangement links TRBV29-1 to TRBJ2-7; 9 nucleotides match TRBD2. Germline-derived CDR1 and CDR2 are SQVTM and ANQGSEA. The CDR3 spans 14 residues. V lost 5 bases and J lost 0; bases outside the gene matches: 5. The CDR3 here is CSVKLAGFSYEQYF. The CDR3 DNA reads TGCAGCGTTAAACTAGCGGGCTTCTCCTACGAGCAGTACTTC.

V is TRBV5-6 and J is TRBJ1-3, with D unresolved. V lost 0 bases, J lost 7 bases, and 14 bases lay in between. Germline CDR1 SGHDT, CDR2 YYEEEE. The CDR3 has 15 amino acids. The CDR3 region has the DNA TGTGCCAGCAGCTTGGACGTCTCTGGAGGGAACACCATATATTTT. Translating it yields CASSLDVSGGNTIYF. The variable domain in full, with the rest retrieved from reference TRBV5-6 and TRBJ1-3, is DAGVTQSPTHLIKTRGQQVTLRCSPKSGHDTVSWYQQALGQGPQFIFQYYEEEERQRGNFPDRFSGHQFPNYSSELNVNALLLGDSALYLCASSLDVSGGNTIYFGEGSWLTVV.

V is TRBV7-9 and J is TRBJ2-1; TRBD1 matches at 7 bases. Trimming cost V 2 bases and J 4 bases; bases outside gene matches: 11. This CDR3 has 17 residues. CDR1 and CDR2 (germline): SEHNR, FQNEAQ (reference sequence). The CDR3 region has the DNA TGTGCCAGCAGCTTAAGTCCCATAGGGGACAGTTACAATGAGCAGTTCTTC. It encodes CASSLSPIGDSYNEQFF.

The chain links TRBV19 to TRBJ2-1; a possible D gene is TRBD1 (6 bases). V shed 3 bases and J shed 9 bases, with 18 bases lying between them. The CDR3 sequence is 15 residues long. Germline lookup yields CDR1 LNHDA and CDR2 SQIVND (reference sequence). The CDR3 reads CASSILGAGLGEQFF. The CDR3 bases are TGTGCCAGTAGTATCCTGGGGGCCGGGTTGGGTGAGCAGTTCTTC.

The V gene is TRBV21-1, the J gene TRBJ2-1; the D segment call TRBD1 is taken from the table without a DNA check. TRBV21-1 is a listed pseudogene. CDR3 length: 16 amino acids. This chain's CDR3 is CASSKIGTGIDDEQFF. In DNA form, the CDR3 reads TGTGCCAGCAGCAAGATAGGGACAGGGATTGACGATGAGCAGTTCTTC.

The V and J genes are TRBV5-1 and TRBJ1-5; 8 bases fit TRBD1. The germline V gene encodes CDR1 SGHRS and CDR2 YFSETQ. The ends lost 2 bases at V and 1 base at J; junction bases unmatched: 2. The CDR3 extends over 15 amino acids. CDR3 residues: CASSLDRGSNQPQHF. CDR3 coding DNA: TGCGCCAGCAGCTTAGACAGGGGAAGCAATCAGCCCCAGCATTTT.

The chain has TRBV19 and TRBJ2-7; TRBD1 is a possible D gene (5 bases). V lost 4 bases and J 2 bases, leaving 15 bases between the germline ends. This CDR3 contains 15 residues. CDR1 and CDR2 from the germline V gene are LNHDA and SQIVND (reference sequence). CDR3 in DNA: TGTGCCAGTAGTAAAAATGGTCAGGGTACCTACGAGCAGTACTTC. This translates into CASSKNGQGTYEQYF.

This clone was counted ten times or more. This chain connects TRBV7-2 to TRBJ2-7, with TRBD2 identical over 12 bases. CDR1 is SGHTA, CDR2 FQGNSA, per germline. The V segment lost 0 bases and the J segment 0 bases; nucleotides outside the gene matches: 0. This CDR3 comprises 16 residues. Here the CDR3 reads CASSLATSGGSYEQYF. The CDR3, as DNA: TGTGCCAGCAGCTTAGCGACTAGCGGGGGCTCCTACGAGCAGTACTTC.

This chain's CDR3 is CASSGQGSINTEAFF. CDR3 coding DNA: TGTGCCAGCAGCGGACAGGGGTCCATTAACACTGAAGCTTTCTTT. The rearrangement joins TRBV9 to TRBJ1-1, with 8 positions matching TRBD1. CDR1 and CDR2 (germline): SGDLS, YYNGEE. V gave up 3 bases and J gave up 2 bases; unmatched junction bases: 6. This CDR3 has 15 residues.

The chain combines TRBV6-5 with TRBJ1-2; D might be TRBD1 (6 bases). The CDR3 sequence is 14 residues long. V lost 6 bases to trimming and J lost 4 bases, with 15 bases between them. CDR1 is MNHEY and CDR2 is SVGAGI in the germline V gene. The CDR3 DNA follows: TGTGCCAGCAGCTCCGGACAGAGCCTCTATGGCTACACCTTC. As protein: CASSSGQSLYGYTF.

This CDR3 reads CASSPFGKGSTDTQYF. In nucleotides, the CDR3 is TGTGCCAGCAGTCCATTTGGGAAGGGGAGCACAGATACGCAGTATTTT. V gene TRBV28 combines with J gene TRBJ2-3; D may be TRBD1 (5 bases). This CDR3 is 16 amino acids long. The V end lost 5 bases, the J end lost 0 bases, and 15 bases lay between the germline ends. CDR1 is MDHEN and CDR2 is SYDVKM in the germline V gene. Based on the CDR3 plus reference TRBV28 and TRBJ2-3, the full variable domain is DVKVTQSSRYLVKRTGEKVFLECVQDMDHENMFWYRQDPGLGLRLIYFSYDVKMKEKGDIPEGYSVSREKKERFSLILESASTNQTSMYLCASSPFGKGSTDTQYFGPGTRLTVL.

In this sample, this clone turned up many times. The rearrangement joins TRBV19 to TRBJ1-5; 9 nucleotides match TRBD1. Germline trimming cut 8 bases from V and 0 bases from J; bases unmatched to any gene: 5. CDR3 length: 15 residues. Germline CDR1 and CDR2: LNHDA and SQIVND (reference sequence). CDR3 nucleotide sequence: TGTGCCAGTCAACAGGGGGCAAGTAGCAATCAGCCCCAGCATTTT. Translating it yields CASQQGASSNQPQHF.

This CDR3 reads CASSPGTGGAYGYTF. The CDR3, as DNA: TGCGCCAGCAGTCCCGGGACAGGGGGCGCCTATGGCTACACCTTC. V gene TRBV10-1 combines with J gene TRBJ1-2, with 12 bases that match TRBD1. CDR1 and CDR2 from the germline V gene are WNHNN and SYGVQD (reference sequence). The ends lost 5 bases at V and 4 bases at J; junction bases unmatched: 5. The CDR3 is made up of 15 amino acids.

CDR3 nucleotide sequence: TGTGCCAGCAGGACAGGGGGGAGGGAGACCCAGTACTTC. Its protein is CASRTGGRETQYF. The genes are TRBV28 and TRBJ2-5, with 9 bases matching TRBD1. The CDR3 totals 13 residues. V shed 6 bases and J 5 bases; nucleotides not matched to a gene: 4. Germline CDR1 reads MDHEN; CDR2 reads SYDVKM.

The chain is built from TRBV6-5 and TRBJ2-5, with D uncertain. The V and J ends lost 4 bases and 6 bases respectively, with 9 bases between them. Per the germline V gene, CDR1 is MNHEY and CDR2 is SVGAGI. The CDR3 consists of 12 residues. The CDR3 nucleotides read TGTGCCAGCAGTTCCCTAAAGCAGACCCAGTACTTC. Its protein is CASSSLKQTQYF.

This chain joins TRBV5-8 and TRBJ2-3; TRBD2 aligns across 12 bases. In germline, CDR1 is SGHTS, CDR2 YDEGEE. The CDR3 runs to 18 residues. V lost 2 bases, J lost 6 bases, and 13 bases stayed unmatched. CDR3 loop: CASSFIRETSGGTDTQYF. CDR3 DNA sequence: TGTGCCAGCAGCTTCATCCGCGAGACTAGCGGGGGAACTGATACGCAGTATTTT.

This clone was detected only once. The genes are TRBV27 and TRBJ1-1; D uncertain. Germline values: CDR1 MNHEY, CDR2 SMNVEV (reference sequence). CDR3 length: 14 amino acids. V lost 6 bases to trimming and J lost 5 bases, with 16 bases between them. The CDR3 DNA follows: TGTGCCAGCAGCTCCCCACACGGAGGAACTGAAGCTTTCTTT. As protein: CASSSPHGGTEAFF.

The V gene is TRBV4-3, the J gene TRBJ1-2; D is perhaps TRBD1 (5 bases). V dropped 4 bases and J dropped 7 bases, with 16 bases sitting between them. Germline V CDR1 and CDR2: LGHNA, YSLEER. This CDR3 region has 14 residues. The CDR3 protein is CASSRAEGRGGYTF. The CDR3 nucleotides are TGCGCCAGCAGCCGGGCAGAAGGGAGGGGTGGCTACACCTTC.

With regard to this clone: This sample includes further DNA sequences coding for the same CDR3. This chain links TRBV7-2 with TRBJ1-4, with 9 bases identical to TRBD1. Trimming took 3 bases from V and 2 from J; bases not matched to a gene: 1. This CDR3 is 15 amino acids long. From germline, CDR1 is SGHTA and CDR2 FQGNSA. The CDR3 coding sequence is TGTGCCAGCAGCTTGGACAGGGGCACTAATGAAAAACTGTTTTTT. Its protein product is CASSLDRGTNEKLFF.